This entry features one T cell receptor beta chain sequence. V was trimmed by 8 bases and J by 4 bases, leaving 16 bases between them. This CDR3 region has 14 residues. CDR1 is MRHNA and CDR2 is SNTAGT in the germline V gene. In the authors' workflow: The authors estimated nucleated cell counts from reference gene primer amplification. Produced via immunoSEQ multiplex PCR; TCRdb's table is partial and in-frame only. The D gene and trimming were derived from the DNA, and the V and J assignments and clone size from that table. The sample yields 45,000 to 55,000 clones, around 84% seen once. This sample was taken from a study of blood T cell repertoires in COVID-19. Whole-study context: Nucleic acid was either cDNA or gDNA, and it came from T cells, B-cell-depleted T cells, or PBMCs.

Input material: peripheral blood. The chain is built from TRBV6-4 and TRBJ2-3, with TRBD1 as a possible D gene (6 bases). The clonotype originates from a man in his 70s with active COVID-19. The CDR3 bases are TGTGCCAGCTCGGAGCAGGGGTTAGCAGATACGCAGTATTTT. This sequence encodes CASSEQGLADTQYF.